Shown below are 27 T cell receptor beta chains from a single sample sequenced in a study of OX40 agonist ivuxolimab in advanced cancers. Sequencing was performed with immunoSEQ multiplex PCR; in TCRdb, only in-frame clones are kept and a portion is missing. The repertoire consists of about 42,000 clones, with more than 80% occurring once and the leading ten covering about 4.5%. The source material was CD4+ or CD8+ T cells sorted from blood, sampled in a trial of the OX40 agonist ivuxolimab. The receptors here all came from an adult with an advanced solid tumor such as melanoma, head and neck, liver or kidney cancer.

The rearrangement joins TRBV29-1 to TRBJ1-1; 8 positions agree with TRBD1. Per the germline V gene, CDR1 is SQVTM and CDR2 is ANQGSEA. The CDR3 is 14 residues long. V lost 4 bases, J lost 3 bases, and 7 bases stayed unmatched. CDR3 region: CSVGTMDRDTEAFF. The CDR3 coding sequence is TGCAGCGTTGGGACAATGGACAGGGACACTGAAGCTTTCTTT. Based on the CDR3 plus reference TRBV29-1 and TRBJ1-1, the full variable domain is SAVISQKPSRDICQRGTSLTIQCQVDSQVTMMFWYRQQPGQSLTLIATANQGSEATYESGFVIDKFPISRPNLTFSTLTVSNMSPEDSSIYLCSVGTMDRDTEAFFGQGTRLTVV.

J is TRBJ2-7 and V is TRBV14; D may be TRBD1 (6 bases). V was trimmed by 1 base and J by 3 bases, leaving 7 bases between them. Germline V gene lookup returns CDR1 SGHDN and CDR2 FVKESK. CDR3 length equals 13 residues. This chain's CDR3 is CASSQARGYEQYF. The CDR3 DNA follows: TGTGCCAGCAGCCAAGCCAGGGGCTACGAGCAGTACTTC.

In this sample, this clone turned up once. The genes are TRBV6-6 and TRBJ2-1, with 9 bases identical to TRBD1. The trim removed 4 bases at V and 9 bases at J, leaving 4 bases unmatched. This CDR3 is built from 13 residues. Germline V gives CDR1 MNHNY, CDR2 SVGAGI (reference sequence). This CDR3 is CASSWDRVVEQFF. DNA for the CDR3: TGTGCCAGCAGTTGGGACAGGGTAGTTGAGCAGTTCTTC.

The V call is TRBV6-5, the J call TRBJ2-1; no clear D gene. Germline CDR1 and CDR2: MNHEY and SVGAGI. Trimming cost V 4 bases and J 3 bases, with 10 bases left between them. This CDR3 has 14 residues. The CDR3 sequence: CASSLTLGYNEQFF. The CDR3 region has the DNA TGTGCCAGCAGTTTAACCCTCGGCTACAATGAGCAGTTCTTC.

In this sample, this clone turned up once. The V and J genes are TRBV19 and TRBJ1-2, with D possibly TRBD1 on 5 matching bases. The germline V and J ends were trimmed by 4 bases and 8 bases, with 17 bases remaining between them. The CDR3 spans 14 residues. Germline assignment: CDR1 LNHDA and CDR2 SQIVND (reference sequence). This CDR3 is CASSKPSSGLGYTF. In DNA, the CDR3 is TGTGCCAGTAGTAAGCCGTCTTCAGGGCTCGGCTACACCTTC.

The V gene is TRBV2, the J gene TRBJ1-4, with D uncertain. Germline V lookup: CDR1 SNHLY, CDR2 FYNNEI. This CDR3 has 15 amino acids. Trimming stripped 7 bases from V and 3 bases from J, with 15 bases between. CDR3 residues: CASTIGYGANEKLFF. As DNA, the CDR3 is TGTGCCAGCACGATAGGGTATGGGGCTAATGAAAAACTGTTTTTT.

This sequence joins TRBV19 and TRBJ2-1; D is undetermined. Between the trimmed V and J ends, which lost 5 bases and 0 bases, there was a span of 2 bases. The CDR3 sequence is 12 residues long. CDR1 is LNHDA, CDR2 SQIVND, per germline (reference sequence). The CDR3 region has the DNA TGTGCCAGTAGTGGCTCCTACAATGAGCAGTTCTTC. It codes for CASSGSYNEQFF.

This clone was recorded a few times. This chain links TRBV7-9 with TRBJ2-1; 11 nucleotides match TRBD2. V shed 6 bases and J 4 bases; nucleotides not matched to a gene: 5. Germline V lookup: CDR1 SEHNR, CDR2 FQNEAQ (reference sequence). This CDR3 has 15 amino acids. CDR3 DNA sequence: TGTGCCAGCAGTCTCACTAGCGGGGGTTACAATGAGCAGTTCTTC. It translates to CASSLTSGGYNEQFF.

The chain uses TRBV28 and TRBJ2-7; 9 bases line up with TRBD1. In germline, CDR1 is MDHEN, CDR2 SYDVKM. This CDR3 has 15 amino acids. The ends lost 3 bases at V and 5 bases at J; junction bases unmatched: 8. CDR3 nucleotide sequence: TGTGCCAGCAGTTTTCCCGGGACAGGGTCGAACGAGCAGTACTTC. Translated: CASSFPGTGSNEQYF.

The chain carries TRBV5-1 and TRBJ1-2; 7 bases align to TRBD1. Germline lookup yields CDR1 SGHRS and CDR2 YFSETQ. The V gene end was trimmed by 3 bases and the J gene end by 1 base; junction bases not matched to a gene: 3. The CDR3 covers 14 residues. The CDR3 sequence is CASSWDSYNYGYTF. CDR3 in DNA: TGCGCCAGCAGCTGGGACAGTTATAACTATGGCTACACCTTC.

This chain connects TRBV7-2 to TRBJ2-2, with TRBD1 matching over 7 bases. Trimming took 4 bases from V and 3 from J; bases not matched to a gene: 14. The CDR3 extends over 18 amino acids. CDR1 and CDR2 (germline): SGHTA, FQGNSA. The CDR3: CASSSKGGQAPYTGELFF. The CDR3 nucleotides are TGTGCCAGCAGCTCAAAGGGTGGACAGGCTCCGTACACCGGGGAGCTGTTTTTT.

V usage is TRBV18 and J usage is TRBJ1-6; D is ambiguous. Germline V gene lookup returns CDR1 KGHSH and CDR2 LQKENI. V shed 5 bases and J shed 8 bases, with 16 bases lying between them. This CDR3 has 15 amino acids. CDR3 nucleotide sequence: TGTGCCAGCTCAAAGGGCCCGGGGATTGATTCACCCCTCCACTTT. Amino acid sequence: CASSKGPGIDSPLHF.

J is TRBJ1-1 and V is TRBV5-6, with D tentatively TRBD1 (6 bases). Per the germline V gene, CDR1 is SGHDT and CDR2 is YYEEEE. The V gene lost 0 bases and the J gene lost 3 bases, with 21 bases spanning the gap. The CDR3 totals 18 residues. The CDR3 here is CASSLGVGSWTVDTEAFF. The DNA for the CDR3 is TGTGCCAGCAGCTTGGGAGTAGGGTCCTGGACAGTGGACACTGAAGCTTTCTTT.

The chain carries TRBV19 and TRBJ1-1; D might be TRBD1 (5 bases). Germline-derived CDR1 and CDR2 are LNHDA and SQIVND (reference sequence). The V end was cut by 5 bases, the J end by 8 bases, with 15 bases between. The CDR3 is 13 residues long. The CDR3 DNA follows: TGTGCCAGTAGTTCCTGGGACCGCCAAGAAGCTTTCTTT. It codes for CASSSWDRQEAFF.

V is TRBV5-4 and J is TRBJ2-3; weak D call: TRBD1 (6 bases). CDR1 is SGHNT, CDR2 YYREEE, per germline (reference sequence). Trimming cost V 4 bases and J 0 bases, with 18 bases left between them. The CDR3 has 17 amino acids. The CDR3 region is CASSMGAALSSTDTQYF. The CDR3 coding sequence is TGTGCCAGCAGCATGGGGGCGGCGTTATCTAGCACAGATACGCAGTATTTT.

This chain connects TRBV27 to TRBJ2-5; possible D gene TRBD2, 6 bases. The CDR3 consists of 15 residues. The germline V and J ends were trimmed by 10 bases and 7 bases, with 25 bases remaining between them. From germline, CDR1 is MNHEY and CDR2 SMNVEV (reference sequence). The chain's CDR3 is CATSPNFPGLGTQYF. Here the CDR3 DNA reads TGTGCCACCTCACCGAACTTCCCGGGACTGGGGACCCAGTACTTC.

The CDR3 region is CASSLSQGELFF. The DNA for the CDR3 is TGTGCCAGCAGCTTATCGCAGGGGGAGCTGTTTTTT. The V and J genes are TRBV7-2 and TRBJ2-2; D unresolved. Trimming took off 2 bases at V and 8 bases at J, with 6 bases between the two ends. This CDR3 is 12 amino acids long. Germline V CDR1 and CDR2: SGHTA, FQGNSA.

V usage is TRBV10-1 and J usage is TRBJ2-1; 8 bases align to TRBD2. The CDR3 runs 16 residues. The germline V gene encodes CDR1 WNHNN and CDR2 SYGVQD (reference sequence). V lost 3 bases, J lost 7 bases, and 11 bases stayed unmatched. CDR3 nucleotide sequence: TGCGCCAGCAGTGATTTCGGCAGCGGGAGAGGGAATGAGCAGTTCTTC. Translated, it gives CASSDFGSGRGNEQFF.

The chain couples TRBV11-2 to TRBJ1-3; 9 nucleotides match TRBD1. The J segment lost 4 bases and the V segment lost 5 bases, leaving 9 bases of the junction unmatched. CDR3 size: 16 residues. The germline CDR1 and CDR2 sequences are SGHAT and FQNNGV. CDR3 coding DNA: TGTGCCAGCAGCCCACAACAGGGGGCGCCAGGAAACACCATATATTTT. Translated: CASSPQQGAPGNTIYF. Based on the CDR3 plus reference TRBV11-2 and TRBJ1-3, the full variable domain is EAGVAQSPRYKIIEKRQSVAFWCNPISGHATLYWYQQILGQGPKLLIQFQNNGVVDDSQLPKDRFSAERLKGVDSTLKIQPAKLEDSAVYLCASSPQQGAPGNTIYFGEGSWLTVV.

This clone was recorded a few times. The CDR3 region has the DNA TGCGCCAGCAGCCAAGAGTTAAGCTCCTATAATTCACCCCTCCACTTT. Its translation is CASSQELSSYNSPLHF. The chain links TRBV4-3 to TRBJ1-6; D uncertain. The V end was cut by 0 bases, the J end by 0 bases, with 6 bases between. CDR1 is LGHNA, CDR2 YSLEER, per germline. The CDR3 has 16 amino acids.

The chain links TRBV29-1 to TRBJ1-2; D remains ambiguous. The germline gives CDR1 SQVTM, CDR2 ANQGSEA. The V end lost 1 base, the J end lost 2 bases, and 5 bases lay between the germline ends. CDR3 length: 12 amino acids. CDR3 region: CSVEVGNYGYTF. CDR3 bases: TGCAGCGTTGAAGTGGGGAACTATGGCTACACCTTC.

J is TRBJ1-1 and V is TRBV19; no firm D call. The CDR3 totals 17 residues. Trimming left V 5 bases short and J 0 bases short, with 19 bases between. Germline lookup yields CDR1 LNHDA and CDR2 SQIVND (reference sequence). CDR3 residues: CASSPPTGRRLNTEAFF. The CDR3 coding sequence is TGTGCCAGTAGTCCTCCGACCGGGAGACGGCTGAACACTGAAGCTTTCTTT.

The rearrangement uses TRBV28 and TRBJ1-1; 7 nucleotides match TRBD1. CDR3 length equals 14 residues. Germline V CDR1 and CDR2: MDHEN, SYDVKM. J gave up 3 bases and V 4 bases, and 5 bases lay outside the gene matches. Here the CDR3 reads CASSSQGLDTEAFF. The DNA for the CDR3 is TGTGCCAGCAGTTCACAGGGGCTGGACACTGAAGCTTTCTTT.

This clone was seen a few times. The chain carries TRBV11-1 and TRBJ1-5; D call uncertain. The CDR3 contains 13 residues. The ends were cut back, 3 bases at V and 7 bases at J, with 10 bases in the middle. Germline assignment: CDR1 SGHAT and CDR2 FQDESV (reference sequence). The CDR3, as DNA: TGTGCCAGCAGCTTTGGGGAAAACCAGCCCCAGCATTTT. Translation: CASSFGENQPQHF.

This chain joins TRBV19 and TRBJ2-3, with 14 nucleotides matching TRBD2. The CDR3 loop spans 19 amino acids. Per germline, CDR1 LNHDA and CDR2 SQIVND (reference sequence). J lost 2 bases, V lost 4 bases, and 11 bases had no gene match. The CDR3: CASSTGGLAGGLFTDTQYF. The CDR3 bases are TGTGCCAGTAGTACTGGTGGACTAGCGGGGGGACTATTCACAGATACGCAGTATTTT.

The chain couples TRBV6-5 to TRBJ2-7; 8 bases are a match to TRBD1. Germline V gives CDR1 MNHEY, CDR2 SVGAGI. J was trimmed by 0 bases and V by 8 bases; bases with no gene match: 3. CDR3 length equals 13 residues. The CDR3 sequence is CASGTGGSYEQYF. CDR3 nucleotide sequence: TGTGCCAGCGGAACAGGGGGCTCCTACGAGCAGTACTTC.

This chain uses TRBV5-8 with TRBJ2-3, with 11 bases fitting TRBD2. V trimming: 4 bases; J trimming: 8 bases; junction bases outside the gene matches: 12. The CDR3 contains 16 residues. The germline V gene encodes CDR1 SGHTS and CDR2 YDEGEE. The CDR3 DNA is TGTGCCAGCAGCCCTGGGACTAGCGGACGTACCCGTACGCAGTATTTT. Protein: CASSPGTSGRTRTQYF. Full variable domain (rest looked up from reference TRBV5-8 and TRBJ2-3): EAGVTQSPTHLIKTRGQQATLRCSPISGHTSVYWYQQALGLGLQFLLWYDEGEERNRGNFPPRFSGRQFPNYSSELNVNALELEDSALYLCASSPGTSGRTRTQYFGPGTRLTVL.